The 8 T cell receptor beta chains below come from one sample, sequenced in a study of blood T cell repertoires in COVID-19. Only in-frame clones appear in the TCRdb table, and some are missing; sequencing was by immunoSEQ multiplex PCR. The table has about 200,000 clones, around 90% seen once; the top ten hold about 8.1%. The sequenced material came from PBMCs or T cells enriched from blood (not recorded which). The source is a woman aged 18-30 years who had recovered from COVID-19.

The rearrangement joins TRBV7-2 to TRBJ1-2; TRBD1 is a possible D gene (6 bases). The CDR3 totals 15 residues. V was pared by 0 bases and J by 3 bases, with 11 bases between. CDR1 and CDR2 from the germline V gene are SGHTA and FQGNSA. CDR3 sequence reads: CASSLARQVYYGYTF. For the CDR3, the DNA is TGTGCCAGCAGCTTAGCCAGACAGGTATACTATGGCTACACCTTC.

The chain couples TRBV7-9 to TRBJ2-7, with 7 bases fitting TRBD1. The germline gives CDR1 SEHNR, CDR2 FQNEAQ (reference sequence). The V and J ends lost 4 bases and 6 bases, in that order; junction bases with no gene match: 6. This CDR3 is 13 amino acids long. The CDR3 coding sequence is TGTGCCAGCAGCTCGACAGGGAACGGCGAGCAGTACTTC. Protein sequence: CASSSTGNGEQYF.

V gene TRBV7-6 combines with J gene TRBJ1-1; the D gene is possibly TRBD1 (6 bases). This CDR3 has 15 residues. Germline CDR1 is SGHVS and CDR2 is FNYEAQ. Trimming pared 5 bases from V and 0 bases from J, leaving 13 bases between. CDR3 nucleotide sequence: TGTGCCAGCAGCGGGCGGACAGATCTGAACACTGAAGCTTTCTTT. This gives the protein CASSGRTDLNTEAFF. Combining the CDR3 with reference TRBV7-6 and TRBJ1-1 gives the whole variable domain GAGVSQSPRYKVTKRGQDVALRCDPISGHVSLYWYRQALGQGPEFLTYFNYEAQQDKSGLPNDRFSAERPEGSISTLTIQRTEQRDSAMYRCASSGRTDLNTEAFFGQGTRLTVV.

This clone was recorded a few times. This chain joins TRBV4-1 and TRBJ2-7; D may be TRBD1 (7 bases). This CDR3 region has 16 residues. Trimming pared 1 base from V and 0 bases from J, leaving 13 bases between. CDR1 and CDR2 from the germline V gene are MGHRA and YSYEKL. CDR3 sequence (DNA): TGCGCCAGCAGCCAAGTGTCAGGGGGGTTCTCCTACGAGCAGTACTTC. Amino acid sequence: CASSQVSGGFSYEQYF.

V is TRBV29-1 and J is TRBJ1-3, with D tentatively TRBD1 (6 bases). CDR1 is SQVTM, CDR2 ANQGSEA, per germline. With 4 bases removed from V and 5 bases from J, the gap between germline ends came to 9 bases. The CDR3 spans 12 residues. CDR3: CSVGTARNTIYF. DNA of the CDR3: TGCAGCGTTGGGACAGCTAGAAACACCATATATTTT.

This clone appeared a single time. The chain combines TRBV28 with TRBJ1-1, with 7 bases lining up with TRBD1. Trimming removed 6 bases from V and 7 bases from J; junction bases left unmatched: 11. The CDR3 is 14 residues long. The germline CDR1 and CDR2 sequences are MDHEN and SYDVKM. The DNA for the CDR3 is TGTGCCAGCAGGCGAGATGACAGGGCCTATGAAGCTTTCTTT. Protein: CASRRDDRAYEAFF.

The rearrangement uses TRBV7-9 and TRBJ2-5; 9 nucleotides line up with TRBD1. The trim removed 2 bases at V and 5 bases at J, leaving 15 bases unmatched. Germline V gene lookup returns CDR1 SEHNR and CDR2 FQNEAQ (reference sequence). This CDR3 spans 18 amino acids. CDR3 coding DNA: TGTGCCAGCAGCTTATGGACCGGGACAGGGCCCGCCGGGGAGACCCAGTACTTC. Its protein product is CASSLWTGTGPAGETQYF.

The chain combines TRBV6-2 or TRBV6-3 with TRBJ1-5; D is unresolved. Germline V gene data show CDR1 as MNHEY and CDR2 as SVGEGT. The V end lost 2 bases, the J end lost 4 bases, and 3 bases lay between the germline ends. CDR3 length: 12 amino acids. The CDR3 DNA reads as TGTGCCAGCAGTTACCTGAATCAGCCCCAGCATTTT. Its protein product is CASSYLNQPQHF.